The 19 T cell receptor beta chains below all came from one sample that was sequenced in a study of OX40 agonist ivuxolimab in advanced cancers. The method was immunoSEQ multiplex PCR; TCRdb's version includes in-frame clones alone and lacks a portion of them. The profile covers fewer than 65,000 clones, with approximately 86% appearing a single time and under 4% taken by the ten largest. Here the sequenced sample was CD4+ or CD8+ T cells sorted from blood, taken in a trial of the OX40 agonist ivuxolimab. These receptors all come from an adult with an advanced solid tumor such as melanoma, head and neck, liver or kidney cancer.

This chain joins TRBV5-8 and TRBJ2-7; D is perhaps TRBD2 (5 bases). V dropped 5 bases and J dropped 0 bases, with 24 bases sitting between them. CDR3 length: 18 residues. Germline V gives CDR1 SGHTS, CDR2 YDEGEE. In DNA, the CDR3 is TGTGCCAGCAGACGCAGGTTGTCGGGGTACCAAAGCTCCTACGAGCAGTACTTC. Translation: CASRRRLSGYQSSYEQYF.

This chain uses TRBV6-1 with TRBJ2-1; D gene uncertain. V lost 5 bases to trimming and J lost 10 bases, with 12 bases between them. Germline-derived CDR1 and CDR2 are MNHNS and SASEGT. CDR3 length: 12 residues. In nucleotides, the CDR3 is TGTGCCAGCAGTCCCCCCCCTACGGAGCAGTTCTTC. Translation: CASSPPPTEQFF.

The chain couples TRBV7-9 to TRBJ2-5, with 9 bases identical to TRBD2. The CDR3 loop spans 16 amino acids. Germline values: CDR1 SEHNR, CDR2 FQNEAQ (reference sequence). J gave up 2 bases and V 5 bases, and 9 bases lay outside the gene matches. The CDR3 DNA reads TGTGCCAGCAGCCCACCCGGACTAGCGAATCAAGAGACCCAGTACTTC. Protein: CASSPPGLANQETQYF.

V usage is TRBV30 and J usage is TRBJ1-1, with D maybe TRBD1 (5 bases). CDR1 is GTSNPN, CDR2 SVGIG, per germline (reference sequence). With 1 base removed from V and 5 bases from J, the gap between germline ends came to 14 bases. This CDR3 spans 14 amino acids. CDR3 sequence: CAWSARVVETEAFF. The CDR3 nucleotides are TGTGCCTGGAGTGCCAGGGTCGTAGAAACTGAAGCTTTCTTT.

The rearrangement uses TRBV28 and TRBJ2-3; 8 bases match TRBD2. CDR3 length: 15 residues. Germline V gene data show CDR1 as MDHEN and CDR2 as SYDVKM. V trimming: 6 bases; J trimming: 2 bases; junction bases outside the gene matches: 7. CDR3 region: CASSLSGVTTDTQYF. In nucleotides, the CDR3 is TGTGCCAGCAGCCTTAGCGGGGTAACCACAGATACGCAGTATTTT.

The chain combines TRBV9 with TRBJ1-1; D uncertain. Germline V lookup: CDR1 SGDLS, CDR2 YYNGEE. V lost 0 bases, J lost 4 bases, and 7 bases lay in between. The CDR3 has 13 amino acids. This chain's CDR3 is CASSVEQITEAFF. The CDR3 DNA reads TGTGCCAGCAGCGTAGAACAGATCACTGAAGCTTTCTTT.

The table lists this clone with a count of one. The chain is built from TRBV19 and TRBJ1-2; 12 bases match TRBD1. The ends lost 6 bases at V and 8 bases at J; junction bases unmatched: 10. Germline V lookup: CDR1 LNHDA, CDR2 SQIVND (reference sequence). The CDR3 extends over 15 amino acids. The DNA of the CDR3 is TGTGCCAGTAGCCCCCCGGGACAGGGGGCGGGCGGCTACACCTTC. The encoded protein is CASSPPGQGAGGYTF.

This chain links TRBV4-3 with TRBJ2-7; TRBD1 is a possible D gene (6 bases). The germline V gene has CDR1 LGHNA and CDR2 YSLEER. Trimming removed 7 bases at V and 5 bases at J, with 21 bases between. This CDR3 has 15 residues. DNA for the CDR3: TGCGCCAGCACGTTCGATGCGCAGGGGCAGGACGAGCAGTACTTC. Amino acids: CASTFDAQGQDEQYF.

The CDR3 region has the DNA TGTGCCAGCAGCTTCAGGGGCGTGAGCCAAGAGACCCAGTACTTC. Its translation: CASSFRGVSQETQYF. This chain connects TRBV11-2 to TRBJ2-5, with D possibly being TRBD1 (6 bases). V was clipped by 3 bases and J by 1 base, with 12 bases between them. The CDR3 extends over 15 amino acids. CDR1 and CDR2 from the germline V gene are SGHAT and FQNNGV.

The chain is built from TRBV7-2 and TRBJ1-6, with 9 positions matching TRBD1. CDR3 length: 15 residues. CDR1 and CDR2 from the germline V gene are SGHTA and FQGNSA. The junction had 6 bases not matched to a gene; V was cut back by 4 bases and J by 8 bases. This CDR3 is CASSSRTGEYSPLHF. CDR3 nucleotide sequence: TGTGCCAGCAGCTCCAGGACAGGGGAGTATTCACCCCTCCACTTT.

This chain links TRBV19 with TRBJ1-2; TRBD1 matches 7 bases. Trimming cost V 2 bases and J 1 base; bases outside gene matches: 7. CDR3 size: 16 residues. Germline V lookup: CDR1 LNHDA, CDR2 SQIVND (reference sequence). CDR3 in amino acids: CASSISRTGVNYGYTF. The DNA of the CDR3 is TGTGCCAGTAGTATATCCCGGACAGGCGTTAACTATGGCTACACCTTC.

This chain uses TRBV7-2 with TRBJ2-5, with 8 bases identical to TRBD1. From germline, CDR1 is SGHTA and CDR2 FQGNSA. J was trimmed by 5 bases and V by 5 bases; bases with no gene match: 10. The CDR3 totals 15 residues. The CDR3 sequence: CASSLRTGRGETQYF. The CDR3 coding sequence is TGTGCCAGCAGCCTCCGGACAGGGAGAGGGGAGACCCAGTACTTC.

This chain connects TRBV4-1 to TRBJ2-4; TRBD2 agrees at 7 bases. V shed 0 bases, J shed 9 bases, and the junction held 8 bases outside the gene matches. This CDR3 spans 15 amino acids. Germline loops: CDR1 MGHRA, CDR2 YSYEKL. The CDR3 sequence is CASSQESREGTIQYF. Written as DNA, the CDR3 is TGCGCCAGCAGCCAAGAAAGCAGGGAGGGGACCATTCAGTACTTC.

The genes are TRBV6-9 and TRBJ2-7, with D maybe TRBD1 (6 bases). Germline V gene lookup returns CDR1 MNHGY and CDR2 SVAAGI. This CDR3 spans 13 amino acids. Trimming shortened V by 6 bases and J by 5 bases, and 14 bases separated the two germline ends. In nucleotides, the CDR3 is TGTGCCAGCAGGGACAGTATCATCCACGAGCAGTACTTC. The encoded protein is CASRDSIIHEQYF.

The V call is TRBV7-2, the J call TRBJ2-3; D uncertain. The CDR3 extends over 16 amino acids. Germline V gene data show CDR1 as SGHTA and CDR2 as FQGNSA. V was trimmed by 0 bases and J by 0 bases, leaving 10 bases between them. The CDR3 sequence: CASSLAQSSSTDTQYF. CDR3 bases: TGTGCCAGCAGCTTAGCTCAAAGTTCTAGCACAGATACGCAGTATTTT.

The chain is built from TRBV6-1 and TRBJ1-2; the D is unclear. The length of the CDR3 is 15 residues. Trimming left V 6 bases short and J 1 base short, with 15 bases between. Per the germline V gene, CDR1 is MNHNS and CDR2 is SASEGT. The CDR3: CASSGRFGVNYGYTF. The CDR3 region has the DNA TGTGCCAGCAGCGGCCGTTTTGGAGTTAACTATGGCTACACCTTC.

The V and J genes are TRBV4-1 and TRBJ1-6, with D tentatively TRBD1 (5 bases). Germline V gene data show CDR1 as MGHRA and CDR2 as YSYEKL. The V end was cut by 0 bases, the J end by 7 bases, with 7 bases between. The length of the CDR3 is 14 residues. CDR3 bases: TGCGCCAGCAGCCAAGAAGGGACGAATTCACCCCTCCACTTT. The encoded protein is CASSQEGTNSPLHF.

The chain has TRBV5-1 and TRBJ1-3; 7 bases align to TRBD1. This CDR3 is built from 16 residues. Germline trimming cut 0 bases from V and 0 bases from J; bases unmatched to any gene: 3. The germline V gene has CDR1 SGHRS and CDR2 YFSETQ. DNA for the CDR3: TGCGCCAGCAGCTTGGACAGGGGTACCTCTGGAAACACCATATATTTT. Residues: CASSLDRGTSGNTIYF.

The V and J genes are TRBV10-3 and TRBJ2-3; no clear D. CDR1 and CDR2 from the germline V gene are ENHRY and SYGVKD. Between the trimmed V and J ends, which lost 9 bases and 0 bases, there was a span of 13 bases. The CDR3 has 14 amino acids. The CDR3 loop reads CAMKATSSTDTQYF. Here the CDR3 DNA reads TGTGCCATGAAAGCAACCTCTAGCACAGATACGCAGTATTTT.